This T cell receptor (beta chain) originates from a study of T cells after yellow fever vaccination. Regarding the study as a whole: The appearance of a small share of clonotypes in both CD4 and CD8 compartments was observed. The secondary response showed a weaker magnitude and a faster peak, day 5 versus 15.

Deletions cut 1 base from V and 0 bases from J, with 10 bases between. The V gene's germline CDR1 is SGHTA and CDR2 FQGNSA. The CDR3 is 15 amino acids. A process of 5'RACE template switching, which added a universal primer site and UMIs, was used to make TCR cDNA. TCRdb reanalysed the 5' RACE reads using MiXCR and keeps one entry per CDR3 protein. This sample has about 96,000 distinct CDR3 sequences, with about 8.4% found just once. This clonotype has a handful of counts. The rearrangement uses TRBV7-2 and TRBJ2-7, with a tentative D call TRBD2 (5 bases). The sequence derives from a man in his late teens or twenties who received the YFV17D yellow fever vaccine. Sequenced here: CD8+ T cells not binding an NS4B(214-222) dextramer, sorted from PBMCs, sampled around 14 days after the first yellow fever vaccination. The CDR3 here is CASSLVSGPSYEQYF. The CDR3 DNA sequence: TGTGCCAGCAGCTTAGTGAGCGGCCCCTCCTACGAGCAGTACTTC.